The 5 T cell receptor beta chains presented below share a single source sample, sequenced in a study of T cells in Graves' hyperthyroidism and ophthalmopathy. Amplified TCR beta CDR3 regions came from RNA transcripts. Using the HTBI primer set, a first-round RT-PCR was run on the TCR CDR3. A single record per CDR3 protein comes from TCRdb applying MiXCR to the multiplex PCR reads. The sample has under 400,000 distinct CDR3 sequences, roughly 25% seen once. The sample comprised blood. The source is a man between 50 and 59 years old with Graves' hyperthyroidism.

The rearrangement links TRBV6-1 to TRBJ1-2; possibly TRBD1 for D (6 bases). CDR1 and CDR2 (germline): MNHNS, SASEGT. CDR3 length: 13 amino acids. V dropped 6 bases and J dropped 6 bases, with 14 bases sitting between them. CDR3 in DNA: TGTGCCAGCAGAACGCAGGGGTGGGATGGCTACACCTTC. It specifies CASRTQGWDGYTF.

The chain joins TRBV20-1 to TRBJ2-1, with 10 bases fitting TRBD2. Per the germline V gene, CDR1 is DFQATT and CDR2 is SNEGSKA (reference sequence). The length of the CDR3 is 15 residues. Here the CDR3 DNA reads TGCAGCGGGACTAGCGTCGATAGGGACGTCAATGAGCAGTTCTTC. It yields the protein CSGTSVDRDVNEQFF.

This clonotype was detected many times. The J gene is TRBJ2-1, the V gene TRBV28, with TRBD1 as a possible D gene (6 bases). This CDR3 has 14 amino acids. Trimming took off 5 bases at V and 0 bases at J, with 8 bases between the two ends. CDR1 MDHEN and CDR2 SYDVKM come from the germline V gene. CDR3 bases: TGTGCCAGCAGTGCCAGGGGCTCCTACAATGAGCAGTTCTTC. This translates into CASSARGSYNEQFF.

The chain uses TRBV28 and TRBJ2-2; possibly TRBD1 or TRBD2 for D (6 bases each). V lost 9 bases, J lost 4 bases, and 24 bases lay in between. CDR3 length equals 17 residues. Germline CDR1 MDHEN, CDR2 SYDVKM. The CDR3 coding sequence is TGTGCCAGAAGCGGAAGGGGGGCCCACTCGTGCACCGGGGAGCTGTTTTTT. It is translated as CARSGRGAHSCTGELFF.

This chain links TRBV20-1 with TRBJ1-4, with a tentative D call TRBD1 (6 bases). CDR3 length equals 15 residues. V lost 7 bases and J lost 5, with 20 bases in between. The germline gives CDR1 DFQATT, CDR2 SNEGSKA (reference sequence). CDR3 sequence reads: CSVRDTNRRNEKLFF. The CDR3 DNA reads as TGCAGTGTTAGGGACACCAATCGGAGGAATGAAAAACTGTTTTTT.